A selection of T cell receptor beta chains follows, all from one sample in a study of cytomegalovirus exposure and HLA in healthy donors. Repertoires were generated with immunoSEQ multiplex PCR, while TCRdb's copy carries only in-frame clones and drops some. The sample has approximately 300,000 clones, about 83% seen once. What was sequenced was PBMCs. Receptor source: a middle-aged woman in good health and CMV-seropositive. Both conserved end residues are part of each CDR3. Each record gives: J gene, clone size, V gene, D gene, CDR3 DNA, CDR3 protein. A D gene is named only where the DNA matches it firmly. The size entry is marked missing in some rows and otherwise reads once, few, many or a size class.

J: TRBJ1-5
size: few
V: TRBV4-1
D: -
DNA: TGCGCCAGCAGCCAAGACCAACAGGGTGGGGATCAGCCCCAGCATTTT
CDR3: CASSQDQQGGDQPQHF

J: TRBJ1-4
size: -
V: TRBV28
D: -
DNA: TGTGCCAGCAGTCCCGGGAGTAATGAAAAACTGTTTTTT
CDR3: CASSPGSNEKLFF

J: TRBJ1-1
size: -
V: TRBV5-1
D: TRBD1
DNA: TGCGCCAGCAGCGGGACAGGGGGCAACACTGAAGCTTTCTTT
CDR3: CASSGTGGNTEAFF

J: TRBJ2-2
size: few
V: TRBV29-1
D: -
DNA: TGCAGCGTTGATCAGGGGAACACCGGGGAGCTGTTTTTT
CDR3: CSVDQGNTGELFF

J: TRBJ1-5
size: -
V: TRBV19
D: TRBD1
DNA: TGTGCCAGTAGGCTGACAGGGTTCTTGGATCAGCCCCAGCATTTT
CDR3: CASRLTGFLDQPQHF

J: TRBJ2-7
size: -
V: TRBV4-1
D: -
DNA: TGCGCCAGCAGCCATACAGGCCACGAGCAGTACTTC
CDR3: CASSHTGHEQYF

J: TRBJ2-7
size: -
V: TRBV9
D: -
DNA: TGTGCCAGCAGCGTAGGAGAGTCCCTCCCCTACGAGCAGTACTTC
CDR3: CASSVGESLPYEQYF

J: TRBJ1-6
size: few
V: TRBV10-3
D: TRBD1
DNA: TGTGCCATATCAGGGGGCGCTTATAATTCACCCCTCCACTTT
CDR3: CAISGGAYNSPLHF

J: TRBJ2-7
size: -
V: TRBV19
D: TRBD2
DNA: TGTGCCAGTAGTCCCGTAGCGGGAGTGCGCGAGCAGTACTTC
CDR3: CASSPVAGVREQYF

J: TRBJ2-5
size: -
V: TRBV5-1
D: -
DNA: TGCGCCAGCAGCTTGGTCTCAGGGAAGGGAGAGACCCAGTACTTC
CDR3: CASSLVSGKGETQYF

J: TRBJ2-7
size: -
V: TRBV30
D: -
DNA: TGTGCCTGGAAGTCGGGTTTCTACGAGCAGTACTTC
CDR3: CAWKSGFYEQYF

J: TRBJ2-5
size: -
V: TRBV5-3
D: TRBD2
DNA: TGTGCCAGAAGCCGGCTGGGACTAGCGCGGGGGCTCGGCCAAGAGACCCAGTACTTC
CDR3: CARSRLGLARGLGQETQYF

J: TRBJ2-7
size: -
V: TRBV30
D: TRBD2
DNA: TGTGCCTGGGAGGCGGGGGCCTACGAGCAGTACTTC
CDR3: CAWEAGAYEQYF

J: TRBJ1-1
size: -
V: TRBV29-1
D: -
DNA: TGCAGCGTCCAGACTCCAGACTTTGTTACTGAAGCTTTCTTT
CDR3: CSVQTPDFVTEAFF

J: TRBJ2-7
size: -
V: TRBV4-3
D: TRBD2
DNA: TGCGCCAGCAGCCAACGACTAGCGGGAGCCCACGAGCAGTACTTC
CDR3: CASSQRLAGAHEQYF

J: TRBJ2-5
size: -
V: TRBV19
D: -
DNA: TGTGCCACCTCCCGGGGACGGGAGGAGACCCAGTACTTC
CDR3: CATSRGREETQYF

J: TRBJ1-4
size: -
V: TRBV30
D: -
DNA: TGTGCCTGGAGTGCTACAGGGAAAGGGGAAAAACTGTTTTTT
CDR3: CAWSATGKGEKLFF

J: TRBJ1-2
size: -
V: TRBV27
D: -
DNA: TGTGCCAGCAGTTTTGGGCGGGGGCTCGCTAACTATGGCTACACCTTC
CDR3: CASSFGRGLANYGYTF

J: TRBJ2-5
size: once
V: TRBV11-2
D: TRBD1
DNA: TGTGCCAGCAGCTTAGGGGACAGGGGACTCCAAGAGACCCAGTACTTC
CDR3: CASSLGDRGLQETQYF

J: TRBJ1-5
size: -
V: TRBV28
D: -
DNA: TGTGCCAGCAGTTGGGAGAATCAGCCCCAGCATTTT
CDR3: CASSWENQPQHF

J: TRBJ2-3
size: -
V: TRBV7-9
D: TRBD2
DNA: TGTGCCAGCGTGAGCGGGAGGGCCAGAGATACGCAGTATTTT
CDR3: CASVSGRARDTQYF

J: TRBJ2-7
size: few
V: TRBV27
D: -
DNA: TGTGCCAGCAGTCCCTATTTGGAGGCCTACGAGCAGTACTTC
CDR3: CASSPYLEAYEQYF

J: TRBJ1-3
size: -
V: TRBV28
D: -
DNA: TGTGCCAGCATTAATAACGGGGTGGGCGGAAACACCATATATTTT
CDR3: CASINNGVGGNTIYF

J: TRBJ2-3
size: -
V: TRBV7-2
D: TRBD1
DNA: TGTGCCAGCAGCTCGGGGGTGGCAGGGGGCAGAGATACGCAGTATTTT
CDR3: CASSSGVAGGRDTQYF

J: TRBJ2-1
size: -
V: TRBV27
D: TRBD2
DNA: TGTGCCAGCAGTTCAGGACTAGCGGGAGGTGAGCAGTTCTTC
CDR3: CASSSGLAGGEQFF

J: TRBJ2-7
size: -
V: TRBV30
D: -
DNA: TGTGCCTGGACCCGAGGTCCGGTTTCCTACGAGCAGTACTTC
CDR3: CAWTRGPVSYEQYF

J: TRBJ2-7
size: -
V: TRBV30
D: TRBD1
DNA: TGTGCCTGGAGTACAGGGGCTCGCGAGCAGTACTTC
CDR3: CAWSTGAREQYF

J: TRBJ2-1
size: -
V: TRBV5-4
D: -
DNA: TGTGCCAGCAGCTTATCTATACACAATGAGCAGTTCTTC
CDR3: CASSLSIHNEQFF

J: TRBJ2-7
size: -
V: TRBV11-2
D: -
DNA: TGTGCCAGCAGCCAATTGAAGGACAGATTCTACGAGCAGTACTTC
CDR3: CASSQLKDRFYEQYF

J: TRBJ1-1
size: -
V: TRBV7-9
D: TRBD1
DNA: TGTGCCAGCAGCGTGGACAGGCAGAACACTGAAGCTTTCTTT
CDR3: CASSVDRQNTEAFF

J: TRBJ2-1
size: -
V: TRBV19
D: TRBD2
DNA: TGTGCCAGTAGTCCCTACACTAGCGGGAGGGGGAATGAGCAGTTCTTC
CDR3: CASSPYTSGRGNEQFF

J: TRBJ1-5
size: once
V: TRBV23-1
D: TRBD1
DNA: TGCGCCAGCAGTCAATTGTGTCAGGGGGGTAGCAATCAGCCCCAGCATTTT
CDR3: CASSQLCQGGSNQPQHF

J: TRBJ1-5
size: -
V: TRBV7-8
D: TRBD1
DNA: TGTGCCAGCAGCTTAAGGACAGGGGCCTATAGCAATCAGCCCCAGCATTTT
CDR3: CASSLRTGAYSNQPQHF

J: TRBJ2-2
size: few
V: TRBV5-1
D: -
DNA: TGCGCCAGCAGCCCGGAAGGGGGCACCGGGGAGCTGTTTTTT
CDR3: CASSPEGGTGELFF

J: TRBJ1-1
size: once
V: TRBV5-1
D: -
DNA: TGCGCCAGCAGCTTGTCCTCGTTGGCGGCTGAAGCTTTCTTT
CDR3: CASSLSSLAAEAFF

J: TRBJ1-1
size: -
V: TRBV7-2
D: -
DNA: TGTGCCAGCAGCTTAGATCGAGGCACTGAAGCTTTCTTT
CDR3: CASSLDRGTEAFF

J: TRBJ2-1
size: -
V: TRBV19
D: -
DNA: TGTGCCAGTAGTATAAGTCGGTCCTACAATGAGCAGTTCTTC
CDR3: CASSISRSYNEQFF

J: TRBJ2-5
size: -
V: TRBV10-2
D: -
DNA: TGCGCCAGCAGTTCGAACACCAAAGAGACCCAGTACTTC
CDR3: CASSSNTKETQYF

J: TRBJ1-4
size: -
V: TRBV10-1
D: -
DNA: TGCGCCAGCAGTGAGTCGCCTGCGGAAAAACTGTTTTTT
CDR3: CASSESPAEKLFF

J: TRBJ1-5
size: -
V: TRBV6-1
D: TRBD1
DNA: TGTGCCAGCAGTGATGACGGACAGGGGGCGTTTAGTGATCAGCCCCAGCATTTT
CDR3: CASSDDGQGAFSDQPQHF

J: TRBJ1-4
size: -
V: TRBV14
D: TRBD1
DNA: TGTGCCAGCAGCCCACAGGGGGCGACTAATGAAAAACTGTTTTTT
CDR3: CASSPQGATNEKLFF

J: TRBJ2-1
size: -
V: TRBV11-1
D: -
DNA: TGTGCCAGCAGCTCAGCGAGCTCCTACAATGAGCAGTTCTTC
CDR3: CASSSASSYNEQFF

J: TRBJ2-1
size: -
V: TRBV30
D: TRBD2
DNA: TGTGCCTGGACAGGACTAGCAGACTACAATGAGCAGTTCTTC
CDR3: CAWTGLADYNEQFF

J: TRBJ1-5
size: -
V: TRBV28
D: -
DNA: TGTGCCAGCAGTTCCCCCGGTGGTAGCAATCAGCCCCAGCATTTT
CDR3: CASSSPGGSNQPQHF

J: TRBJ2-7
size: -
V: TRBV18
D: TRBD1
DNA: TGTGCCAGCTCACCGTGGGACAGACAGGGTGAGCAGTACTTC
CDR3: CASSPWDRQGEQYF

J: TRBJ2-1
size: -
V: TRBV29-1
D: TRBD2
DNA: TGCAGCGTTGAGCCTCTAGCGGCCCACAATGAGCAGTTCTTC
CDR3: CSVEPLAAHNEQFF